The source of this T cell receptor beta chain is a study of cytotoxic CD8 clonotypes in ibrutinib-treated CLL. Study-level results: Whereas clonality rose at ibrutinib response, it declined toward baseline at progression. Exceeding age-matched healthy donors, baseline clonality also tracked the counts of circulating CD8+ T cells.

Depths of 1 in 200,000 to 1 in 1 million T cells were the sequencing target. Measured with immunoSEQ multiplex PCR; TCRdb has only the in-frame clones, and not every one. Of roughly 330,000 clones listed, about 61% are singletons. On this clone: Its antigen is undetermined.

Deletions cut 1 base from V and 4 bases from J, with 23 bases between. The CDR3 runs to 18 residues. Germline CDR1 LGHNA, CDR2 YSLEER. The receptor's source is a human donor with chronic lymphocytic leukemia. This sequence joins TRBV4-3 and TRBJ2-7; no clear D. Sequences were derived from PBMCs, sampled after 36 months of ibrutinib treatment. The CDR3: CASSQGGYSGDVWYEQYF. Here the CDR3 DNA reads TGCGCCAGCAGCCAAGGGGGATACTCGGGTGACGTCTGGTACGAGCAGTACTTC.